Described below is a single TCR beta chain sequence and its context. Its antigen remains unknown. This sequence may be a read error, since a much larger clone differs from it by one base. Per the germline V gene, CDR1 is LNHDA and CDR2 is SQIVND (reference sequence). This CDR3 has 13 residues. The V end lost 6 bases, the J end lost 2 bases, and 10 bases lay between the germline ends. From blood, 250-500 ng of genomic DNA served as TRB template. BIOMED2 TRB-A/B primer pools were used in multiplex TRB PCR. In TCRdb, the multiplex PCR reads were re-called with MiXCR into one record per CDR3 protein. The sample has more than 7,500 distinct CDR3 sequences, about 28% seen once. The sample comes from a study of T and B cells in COVID-19 patients. Across the study: The recovered patients had mostly mild to moderate COVID-19 with outpatient management. The recovered cohort's median age was 34 years, versus 65 to 80 years in active infection. Of approximately 21 active-infection patients, roughly eleven were critically ill with mechanical ventilation or extracorporeal membrane oxygenation. General study results and limits: Of 2,331 TCR clusters found only in the recovered cohort, a few dozen had low generation probability.

This chain uses TRBV19 with TRBJ1-2; D perhaps matches TRBD1 (5 bases). The sequenced sample consisted of blood. The TCR sequence derives from a human donor who had recovered from COVID-19. The CDR3 coding sequence is TGTGCCAGTAGGCGGGACGGAAACTATGGCTACACCTTC. Protein product: CASRRDGNYGYTF.